This T cell receptor beta chain was sequenced for a study of blood T cell repertoires in COVID-19. The overall study: The samples span acute and convalescent COVID-19 from the United States, Italy and Spain.

Method: immunoSEQ multiplex PCR; TCRdb's copy keeps in-frame clones and lacks some. The sample lists 200,000 to 300,000 clones, under 90% occurring once. Trimming at V came to 4 bases and at J to 1 base, leaving 2 bases not matched to a gene. This CDR3 has 14 amino acids. Germline CDR1 MGHRA, CDR2 YSYEKL. The V call is TRBV4-1, the J call TRBJ1-1, with 8 bases aligning to TRBD1. The receptor was derived from a man aged 40-49 years who had recovered from COVID-19. Sequenced: PBMCs or T cells enriched from blood (not recorded which). CDR3 nucleotide sequence: TGCGCCAGCAGCCCGACAGGGGCGAACACTGAAGCTTTCTTT. Its translation is CASSPTGANTEAFF.